This TCR beta chain was captured in a study of T cells after yellow fever vaccination. Study findings and constraints: Weaker overall was a secondary response that nonetheless peaked faster, on day 5 versus 15.

Comment on this clonotype: What it binds is not known. At one boundary the junction diverges from the germline segment, which might be a read error.

Germline values: CDR1 LGHDT, CDR2 YNNKEL (reference sequence). The CDR3 is 15 residues long. TCRdb reprocessed the 5' RACE reads via MiXCR and lists one record per CDR3 protein. This table has some 390,000 distinct CDR3 sequences, about 6.2% appearing once. V is TRBV3-1 and J is TRBJ1-1; TRBD1 matches at 7 bases. Sequenced here: PBMCs, sampled 5 days after the yellow fever booster vaccination. The TCR sequence derives from a man between 25 and 39 years old who received the YFV17D yellow fever vaccine. In DNA form, the CDR3 reads TGTGCCACCAGCCCCTACAGGGGACTGAACACTGAAGCTTTCTTT. It is translated as CATSPYRGLNTEAFF.